Here is one TCR beta chain with its context. The data were taken from a study of cytomegalovirus exposure and HLA in healthy donors. Study-wide context: In terms of ancestry, the Caucasian-associated cluster contained roughly 81% of the roughly 360 genotyped donors.

This CDR3 has 14 residues. V was clipped by 7 bases and J by 0 bases, with 13 bases between them. The V gene's germline CDR1 is SGHRS and CDR2 YFSETQ. The PCR contained 60 Vbeta and 13 Jbeta primers. Using immunoSEQ multiplex PCR, the repertoire was profiled, and TCRdb retains in-frame clones only, with some absent. This table has 170,000 or so clones, 65% to 90% appearing once. The chain recombines TRBV5-1 with TRBJ1-2; maybe TRBD1 (6 bases). This sequence was found in a man over 45 in good health and CMV-seropositive. The sequenced sample was PBMCs. The CDR3: CASCRQDPNYGYTF. Here the CDR3 DNA reads TGCGCCAGCTGCCGACAGGACCCTAACTATGGCTACACCTTC.